What follows are 24 T cell receptor beta chains derived from one specimen sequenced in a study of response to subunit inactivated influenza vaccine. Each CDR3 protein gets one entry after TCRdb re-called the RT-PCR reads with MiXCR. The data hold fewer than 750,000 distinct CDR3 sequences, with approximately 15% observed a single time. The material sequenced was PBMCs from blood, taken 11 to 12 days after vaccination. These receptors all stem from a man in his fifties who received an inactivated influenza vaccine.

The table lists this clonotype with a few counts. V and J are TRBV5-1 and TRBJ2-1, with 12 bases identical to TRBD2. This CDR3 region has 15 residues. V lost 5 bases to trimming and J lost 10 bases; unmatched junction nucleotides: 10. Germline assignment: CDR1 SGHRS and CDR2 YFSETQ. CDR3 sequence reads: CASSPTSGGPREQFF. In DNA form, the CDR3 reads TGCGCCAGCAGTCCGACTAGCGGGGGCCCGAGGGAGCAGTTCTTC.

This clonotype was seen ten or more times. This chain joins TRBV5-1 and TRBJ2-1, with D possibly TRBD1 on 5 matching bases. The CDR3 spans 15 residues. The germline gives CDR1 SGHRS, CDR2 YFSETQ. V was cut by 2 bases and J by 0 bases, with 9 bases left in between. The chain's CDR3 is CASSLGHYSYNEQFF. In nucleotides, the CDR3 is TGCGCCAGCAGCTTAGGACATTACTCCTACAATGAGCAGTTCTTC.

This chain connects TRBV28 to TRBJ2-1; D is possibly TRBD1 (7 bases). There are 15 residues in the CDR3. Germline loops: CDR1 MDHEN, CDR2 SYDVKM. V was clipped by 7 bases and J by 0 bases, with 13 bases between them. CDR3 sequence: CASTGGRGSYNEQFF. CDR3 nucleotides: TGTGCCAGCACAGGGGGGCGGGGCTCCTACAATGAGCAGTTCTTC.

CDR3 nucleotides: TGTGCCAGCAGCTTATCCGCGGGAGTAGGCGAGCAGTACTTC. Translating gives CASSLSAGVGEQYF. The J gene is TRBJ2-7, the V gene TRBV7-2, with 7 bases that match TRBD2. V was pared by 2 bases and J by 6 bases, with 7 bases of the junction left unmatched. The CDR3 consists of 14 residues. CDR1 SGHTA and CDR2 FQGNSA come from the germline V gene.

V gene TRBV29-1 combines with J gene TRBJ2-1; 12 bases match TRBD2. The V gene's germline CDR1 is SQVTM and CDR2 ANQGSEA. V lost 1 base and J lost 5; bases outside the gene matches: 3. The CDR3 length is 15 residues. Here the CDR3 reads CSVEGTSGNNNEQFF. CDR3 coding DNA: TGCAGCGTTGAAGGGACTAGCGGGAACAACAATGAGCAGTTCTTC.

The chain is built from TRBV28 and TRBJ2-6, with a possible D match to TRBD1 (5 bases). The V gene's germline CDR1 is MDHEN and CDR2 SYDVKM. Trimming cost V 8 bases and J 12 bases, with 11 bases left between them. The CDR3 runs to 11 residues. The CDR3 nucleotides read TGTGCCAGCTCAACAGGACCCGTCCTGACTTTC. Translated: CASSTGPVLTF. Drawing the rest from reference TRBV28 and TRBJ2-6, the complete variable domain is DVKVTQSSRYLVKRTGEKVFLECVQDMDHENMFWYRQDPGLGLRLIYFSYDVKMKEKGDIPEGYSVSREKKERFSLILESASTNQTSMYLCASSTGPVLTFGAGSRLTVL.

As for this clonotype: An end of the junction differs from the germline gene, which may be a read error. This chain links TRBV18 with TRBJ2-3, with a possible D match to TRBD2 (6 bases). This CDR3 has 17 residues. The germline V gene encodes CDR1 KGHSH and CDR2 LQKENI. The CDR3 nucleotides are TGTGCCAGCTCATCACCGTTACCGGGACTCATCACAGATACGCAGTATTTT. Translation gives CASSSPLPGLITDTQYF.

This chain links TRBV12-3 or TRBV12-4 with TRBJ2-7, with TRBD1 as a possible D gene (5 bases). Trimming removed 7 bases from V and 3 bases from J, with 13 bases in between. This CDR3 is built from 13 residues. The CDR3 coding sequence is TGTGCCAGCAAGTTGGGGCCTTTCTACGAGCAGTACTTC. Its protein product is CASKLGPFYEQYF.

The chain is built from TRBV20-1 and TRBJ1-1; D uncertain. The CDR3 is made up of 14 amino acids. Germline V CDR1 and CDR2: DFQATT, SNEGSKA (reference sequence). V lost 1 base and J 1 base, leaving 10 bases between the germline ends. CDR3 bases: TGCAGTGCTAGAGGCGCCTCAAGGAACACTGAAGCTTTCTTT. It is translated as CSARGASRNTEAFF.

Only a few counts were recorded for this clonotype. The chain is built from TRBV4-1 and TRBJ2-1; 7 bases align to TRBD1. Per germline, CDR1 MGHRA and CDR2 YSYEKL. Trimming at V came to 1 base and at J to 3 bases, leaving 3 bases not matched to a gene. This CDR3 is built from 15 residues. DNA of the CDR3: TGCGCCAGCAGCCAAGGTGGACAGGTCTACAATGAGCAGTTCTTC. Translating it yields CASSQGGQVYNEQFF.

The rearrangement joins TRBV5-1 to TRBJ2-2; 8 bases match TRBD2. Trimming took 0 bases from V and 7 from J; bases not matched to a gene: 11. This CDR3 contains 17 residues. Germline CDR1 reads SGHRS; CDR2 reads YFSETQ. This CDR3 is CASSLGPKRELVGELFF. The CDR3 DNA reads as TGCGCCAGCAGCTTGGGTCCCAAGCGGGAGCTCGTCGGGGAGCTGTTTTTT.

The rearrangement links TRBV3-1 to TRBJ2-5; 8 positions agree with TRBD1. The CDR3 contains 18 residues. J lost 5 bases, V lost 2 bases, and 16 bases had no gene match. Germline lookup yields CDR1 LGHDT and CDR2 YNNKEL (reference sequence). The CDR3 is CASSQTLGGRQGRETQYF. The DNA for the CDR3 is TGTGCCAGCAGCCAAACGCTTGGGGGGAGACAGGGGAGGGAGACCCAGTACTTC.

Concerning this clonotype: This likely comes from a read error, as the CDR3 has no conserved phenylalanine or tryptophan at its end. The chain is built from TRBV11-2 and TRBJ2-3; D is possibly TRBD1 or TRBD2 (5 bases each). V lost 3 bases and J 1 base, leaving 20 bases between the germline ends. Per the germline V gene, CDR1 is SGHAT and CDR2 is FQNNGV. This CDR3 has 18 residues. The CDR3 DNA reads TGTGCCAGCAGCTTTAAATTCAAGGGACCAGGCGGCACAGATACGCAGTATTAT. It is translated as CASSFKFKGPGGTDTQYY.

This clonotype was observed a handful of times. V usage is TRBV6-2 or TRBV6-3 and J usage is TRBJ2-7, with D unresolved. Between the trimmed V and J ends, which lost 2 bases and 7 bases, there was a span of 18 bases. Germline values: CDR1 MNHEY, CDR2 SVGEGT. The CDR3 is 15 residues long. The CDR3 DNA reads as TGTGCCAGCAGTTACGGATGGCCGAGGATTCGGGAGCAGTACTTC. It yields the protein CASSYGWPRIREQYF.

The chain carries TRBV28 and TRBJ2-3; possibly TRBD2 for D (5 bases). The CDR3 has 16 residues. Trimming left V 7 bases short and J 3 bases short, with 20 bases between. Germline lookup yields CDR1 MDHEN and CDR2 SYDVKM. CDR3 sequence (DNA): TGTGCCAGCATACCCTGGAAGGAGCGGAGTACAGATACGCAGTATTTT. Amino acids: CASIPWKERSTDTQYF.

The genes are TRBV28 and TRBJ2-7; 9 nucleotides align to TRBD2. The ends lost 6 bases at V and 5 bases at J; junction bases unmatched: 11. Germline lookup yields CDR1 MDHEN and CDR2 SYDVKM. This CDR3 contains 15 residues. The CDR3 is CASSPGGTSRNEQYF. The CDR3 bases are TGTGCCAGCAGCCCGGGGGGGACTAGCCGGAACGAGCAGTACTTC.

The rearrangement links TRBV28 to TRBJ2-7, with 7 bases that match TRBD2. CDR3 length equals 18 residues. V gave up 1 base and J gave up 4 bases; unmatched junction bases: 16. Looked up from germline, CDR1 is MDHEN and CDR2 is SYDVKM. CDR3 amino acids: CASSLSLGLGSGEYEQYF. The CDR3 DNA sequence: TGTGCCAGCAGTTTATCCCTGGGCCTTGGGAGCGGGGAGTACGAGCAGTACTTC.

The genes are TRBV29-1 and TRBJ2-3; D ambiguous. V was shortened by 1 base and J by 5 bases, with 10 bases between the two germline ends. Germline V gene lookup returns CDR1 SQVTM and CDR2 ANQGSEA. The CDR3 loop spans 13 amino acids. The CDR3 protein is CSVEGLTRDTQYF. Written as DNA, the CDR3 is TGCAGCGTTGAAGGCCTGACCAGAGATACGCAGTATTTT.

In this sample, this clonotype turned up a few times. The chain employs TRBV15 and TRBJ2-3; 9 nucleotides match TRBD2. The J segment lost 4 bases and the V segment lost 3 bases, leaving 8 bases of the junction unmatched. Germline-derived CDR1 and CDR2 are LNHNV and YYDKDF (reference sequence). The CDR3 extends over 16 amino acids. The CDR3 here is CATSRDRSGSADTQYF. The DNA of the CDR3 is TGTGCCACCAGCAGGGATCGTAGCGGGAGTGCAGATACGCAGTATTTT. Full variable domain (missing parts from reference TRBV15 and TRBJ2-3): DAMVIQNPRYQVTQFGKPVTLSCSQTLNHNVMYWYQQKSSQAPKLLFHYYDKDFNNEADTPDNFQSRRPNTSFCFLDIRSPGLGDTAMYLCATSRDRSGSADTQYFGPGTRLTVL.

J is TRBJ1-1 and V is TRBV3-1; 8 positions agree with TRBD1. V gave up 5 bases and J gave up 6 bases; unmatched junction bases: 8. Germline CDR1 and CDR2: LGHDT and YNNKEL (reference sequence). The CDR3 is 14 residues long. The chain's CDR3 is CASSLVQGAAEAFF. The CDR3 nucleotides are TGTGCCAGCAGCTTAGTGCAGGGGGCCGCTGAAGCTTTCTTT. Drawing the rest from reference TRBV3-1 and TRBJ1-1, the complete variable domain is DTAVSQTPKYLVTQMGNDKSIKCEQNLGHDTMYWYKQDSKKFLKIMFSYNNKELIINETVPNRFSPKSPDKAHLNLHINSLELGDSAVYFCASSLVQGAAEAFFGQGTRLTVV.

This chain links TRBV29-1 with TRBJ2-3; D gene unclear. CDR1 SQVTM and CDR2 ANQGSEA come from the germline V gene. The V end lost 4 bases, the J end lost 0 bases, and 17 bases lay between the germline ends. CDR3 size: 16 residues. The CDR3 DNA reads as TGCAGCGTTGTCGGGTCGGCGGCGTCTAGCACAGATACGCAGTATTTT. It codes for CSVVGSAASSTDTQYF.

This clonotype has more than one count but fewer than ten. This sequence joins TRBV28 and TRBJ1-2; a possible D gene is TRBD1 (5 bases). CDR1 and CDR2 (germline): MDHEN, SYDVKM. Trimming took off 3 bases at V and 6 bases at J, with 11 bases between the two ends. The CDR3 consists of 13 residues. For the CDR3, the DNA is TGTGCCAGCAGTTTTAACAGCAGGGATGGCTACACCTTC. Translation gives CASSFNSRDGYTF.

This chain connects TRBV4-1 to TRBJ2-7; D possibly corresponds to TRBD2 (5 bases). V lost 1 base and J lost 2, with 12 bases in between. This CDR3 region has 15 residues. CDR1 and CDR2 from the germline V gene are MGHRA and YSYEKL. CDR3 amino acids: CASSQGLADAYEQYF. CDR3 nucleotide sequence: TGCGCCAGCAGCCAAGGGCTAGCCGATGCCTACGAGCAGTACTTC.

This clonotype was seen more than once but under ten times. V is TRBV2 and J is TRBJ2-5; D is unresolved. Trimming left V 7 bases short and J 0 bases short, with 6 bases between. The CDR3 length is 12 residues. The germline V gene has CDR1 SNHLY and CDR2 FYNNEI. CDR3 loop: CASKADQETQYF. Written as DNA, the CDR3 is TGTGCCAGCAAGGCGGACCAAGAGACCCAGTACTTC.